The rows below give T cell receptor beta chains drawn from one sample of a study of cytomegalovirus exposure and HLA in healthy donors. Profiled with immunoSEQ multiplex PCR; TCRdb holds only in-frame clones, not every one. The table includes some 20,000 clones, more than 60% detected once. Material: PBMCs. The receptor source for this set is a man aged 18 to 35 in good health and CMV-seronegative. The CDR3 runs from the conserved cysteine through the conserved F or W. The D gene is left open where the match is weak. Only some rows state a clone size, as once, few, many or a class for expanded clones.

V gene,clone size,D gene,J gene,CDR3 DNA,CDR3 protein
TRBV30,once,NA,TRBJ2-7,TGTGCCTGGAGTCCTGCAACCGCCGGCGAGCAGTACTTC,CAWSPATAGEQYF
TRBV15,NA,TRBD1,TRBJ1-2,TGTGCCACCAGTCAACGACAGGGTAGGAACCTGCGGGGCTACACCTTC,CATSQRQGRNLRGYTF
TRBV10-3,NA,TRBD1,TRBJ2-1,TGTGCCATCAGACGAACAGGGGGCTACAATGAGCAGTTCTTC,CAIRRTGGYNEQFF
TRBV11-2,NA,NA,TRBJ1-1,TGTGCCAGCAGCGTTAGGACGGGGTTGGGAACTGAAGCTTTCTTT,CASSVRTGLGTEAFF
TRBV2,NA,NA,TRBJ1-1,TGTGCCACCAGATCGGGGACTGAAGCTTTCTTT,CATRSGTEAFF
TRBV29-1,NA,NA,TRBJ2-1,TGCAGCGCCGAGACAGAATACAATGAGCAGTTCTTC,CSAETEYNEQFF
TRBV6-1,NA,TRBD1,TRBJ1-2,TGTGCCAGCAGTGCTTTAATGGGGACAGCGAATTATGGCTACACCTTC,CASSALMGTANYGYTF
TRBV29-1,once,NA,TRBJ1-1,TGCAGCGTTGTGGGGACAAAGGGAACTGAAGCTTTCTTT,CSVVGTKGTEAFF
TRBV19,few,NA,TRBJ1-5,TGTGCCAGTAGTGAAGTCGGAGATTTTGCGCCCCAGCATTTT,CASSEVGDFAPQHF
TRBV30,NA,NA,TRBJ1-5,TGTGCCTGGAGTACGAGGGGGAATCAGCCCCAGCATTTT,CAWSTRGNQPQHF
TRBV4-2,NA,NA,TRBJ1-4,TGTGCCAGCAGCCAAGACCAGTTGGCTAATGAAAAACTGTTTTTT,CASSQDQLANEKLFF
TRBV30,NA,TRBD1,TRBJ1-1,TGTGCCTGGAGCTCCGGGACAGGTTCCCGAGGAGCTTTCTTT,CAWSSGTGSRGAFF
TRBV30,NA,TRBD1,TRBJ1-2,TGTGCCTGGAGTCCGGACAGGGGGCGGGGCTACACCTTC,CAWSPDRGRGYTF
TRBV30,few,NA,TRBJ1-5,TGTGCCTGGAGTGTAAATGCCGGGAGCAATCAGCCCCAGCATTTT,CAWSVNAGSNQPQHF
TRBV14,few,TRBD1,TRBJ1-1,TGTGCCAGCAGCCAGACAGGGAAAGCTTTCTTT,CASSQTGKAFF
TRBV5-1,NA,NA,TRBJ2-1,TGCGCCAGCAGCTTACAGGGTCTCCCTTACAATGAGCAGTTCTTC,CASSLQGLPYNEQFF
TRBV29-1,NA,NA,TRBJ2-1,TGCAGCGTTGGGGCTGCAGCCCTCAGGGAGCAGTTCTTC,CSVGAAALREQFF
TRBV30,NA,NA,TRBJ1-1,TGTGCCTGGAGTGTACTAAGGAGTGGCCCTGAAGCTTTCTTT,CAWSVLRSGPEAFF
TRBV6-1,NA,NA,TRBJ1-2,TGTGCCAGCAGTGGAGAGGTTAGCTATGGCTACACCTTC,CASSGEVSYGYTF
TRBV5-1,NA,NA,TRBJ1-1,TGCGCCAGCAGCTTGACGGGGGGCAACACTGAAGCTTTCTTT,CASSLTGGNTEAFF
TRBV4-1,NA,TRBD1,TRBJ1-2,TGCGCCAGCAGCCAAGAAGGAACAGGGGGGGCTAACTATGGCTACACCTTC,CASSQEGTGGANYGYTF
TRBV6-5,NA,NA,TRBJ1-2,TGTGCCAGCAGTTACGCATCAGGGTATGGCTACACCTTC,CASSYASGYGYTF
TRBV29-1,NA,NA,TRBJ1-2,TGCAGCTCCGACAGTGCCAACTATGGCTACACCTTC,CSSDSANYGYTF
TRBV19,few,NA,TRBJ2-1,TGTGCCAGTAGGGGCAGGGAAGACAATGAGCAGTTCTTC,CASRGREDNEQFF
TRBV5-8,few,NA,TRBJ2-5,TGTGCCAGCAGCTTCCTAACGTGGGGCGGCTTAGGGGAGACCCAGTACTTC,CASSFLTWGGLGETQYF
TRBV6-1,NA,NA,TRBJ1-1,TGTGCCAGCAGAAGCCGGGACGGCAGCGGGGAAGCTTTCTTT,CASRSRDGSGEAFF
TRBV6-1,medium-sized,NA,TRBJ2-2,TGTGCCAGCATGGGGGGCACCGGGGAGCTGTTTTTT,CASMGGTGELFF
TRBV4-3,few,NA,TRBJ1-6,TGCGCCAGCAGCCAAAGTTGGGGGGGTTCCTATAATTCACCCCTCCACTTT,CASSQSWGGSYNSPLHF